These T cell receptor beta chains were read from a single sample in a study of CD8 T cells in ankylosing spondylitis. TCRdb re-analysed the 5' RACE reads in MiXCR, keeping a single row per CDR3 protein. Of about 440,000 distinct CDR3 sequences in the sample, 17% are singletons; the top ten hold over 1%. The sequencing input was blood, either unsorted or a sorted T cell fraction (not recorded which). The source is a male donor with ankylosing spondylitis. CDR3s include the opening cysteine and the closing phenylalanine or tryptophan. The order of the fields is clone size, V gene, D gene, J gene, CDR3 protein, CDR3 DNA. D genes are given only for firm matches. The size entry is marked missing in some rows and otherwise reads once, few, many or a size class.

>.|TRBV20-1|.|TRBJ1-1
CSARVAGKTEAFF
TGCAGTGCTAGAGTAGCAGGGAAAACTGAAGCTTTCTTT
>few|TRBV15|TRBD2|TRBJ2-6
CATSRKAGVAGANVLTF
TGTGCCACCAGCAGGAAAGCGGGAGTAGCTGGGGCCAACGTCCTGACTTTC
>.|TRBV7-2|TRBD2|TRBJ2-3
CASSVSGRATGTDTQYF
TGTGCCAGCAGCGTTAGCGGGAGGGCCACCGGCACAGATACGCAGTATTTT
>.|TRBV20-1|TRBD1|TRBJ2-2
CSARDQRQGARTGELVF
TGCAGTGCTAGAGATCAGAGACAGGGGGCGAGGACCGGGGAGCTGGTTTTT
>.|TRBV6-6|.|TRBJ2-1
CASTQEGSGVTAF
TGTGCCAGCACCCAAGAAGGTAGTGGGGTAACCGCCTTC
>.|TRBV7-2|.|TRBJ1-5
CASSFGLAQPQHF
TGTGCCAGCAGCTTCGGACTGGCTCAGCCCCAGCATTTT
>.|TRBV24-1|TRBD2|TRBJ2-3
CATSPLTSGSFTDTQYF
TGTGCCACCAGTCCCTTGACTAGCGGGAGTTTCACAGATACGCAGTATTTT
>.|TRBV10-3|TRBD2|TRBJ2-3
CAISALGGSTTDTQYF
TGTGCCATCAGTGCCCTCGGCGGGAGTACCACAGATACGCAGTATTTT
>few|TRBV18|.|TRBJ2-3
CASSPEGGRQDTQYF
TGTGCCAGCTCACCCGAAGGGGGGAGGCAGGATACGCAGTATTTT
>.|TRBV28|.|TRBJ1-5
CASSLFVRGLYSNQPQHF
TGTGCCAGCAGTTTATTCGTCAGGGGCCTATATAGCAATCAGCCCCAGCATTTT
>.|TRBV6-6|TRBD1|TRBJ1-4
CASRRTGGEKLFF
TGTGCCAGCAGGCGGACAGGGGGGGAAAAACTGTTTTTT
>.|TRBV20-1|TRBD1|TRBJ2-5
CSADTRTGPRETQYF
TGCAGTGCGGATACCCGGACAGGGCCCCGAGAGACCCAGTACTTC